This T cell receptor beta chain is drawn from a study of cytomegalovirus exposure and HLA in healthy donors. The CDR3 is 15 amino acids. In germline, CDR1 is SGHRS, CDR2 YFSETQ. V lost 1 base, J lost 2 bases, and 4 bases stayed unmatched. PCR employed 60 Vbeta and 13 Jbeta primers. The assay was immunoSEQ multiplex PCR, and TCRdb's table has in-frame clones only and misses some. The table records 190,000 or so clones, about four fifths of them present only once. Sequencing used PBMCs. The origin of this receptor is a man aged 50 or older in good health and CMV-seronegative. This chain links TRBV5-1 with TRBJ2-3, with 7 bases matching TRBD1. The CDR3 reads CASSLPRGLTDTQYF. Here the CDR3 DNA reads TGCGCCAGCAGCTTGCCGAGGGGGCTCACAGATACGCAGTATTTT.